The 14 T cell receptor beta chains below were found in one sample sequenced in a study of CD8+CD57+ T cells in acquired aplastic anemia. Genomic DNA, serving as template, underwent TCR beta VDJ and CDR3 profiling. TCRdb re-called the reads through MiXCR, storing one row per CDR3 protein. Of some 170,000 distinct CDR3 sequences listed, 45% to 55% are singletons. Whoever was chosen for sequencing had shown CD8+CD57+ cell expansion by flow cytometry. Sample: sorted CD4+, CD8+, or CD8+CD57+ T cells (not recorded which) from PBMCs. The receptors come from a human donor with aplastic anemia.

Details on this clonotype: Compared with germline, one end of the junction differs, possibly owing to a read error. The chain links TRBV10-3 to TRBJ1-3, with D uncertain. From germline, CDR1 is ENHRY and CDR2 SYGVKD. This CDR3 is built from 14 residues. CDR3 bases: TGTGCCAGCAGTTACGGGCTCTCTGGAAACACCATATATTTT. This encodes CASSYGLSGNTIYF.

The chain links TRBV11-1 to TRBJ1-6; D not certain. CDR3 length equals 16 residues. V gave up 5 bases and J gave up 6 bases, with 17 bases separating them. Germline V CDR1 and CDR2: SGHAT, FQDESV (reference sequence). CDR3 in DNA: TGTGCCAGCAGCCCCGATACCACGAATTTTAATTCACCCCTCCACTTT. It codes for CASSPDTTNFNSPLHF.

This clonotype is a singleton in its sample. This chain connects TRBV19 to TRBJ2-6; tentatively, D is TRBD2 (5 bases). The CDR3 has 15 residues. Trimming pared 7 bases from V and 0 bases from J, leaving 10 bases between. Germline CDR1 LNHDA, CDR2 SQIVND (reference sequence). The CDR3 loop reads CASTITSSGANVLTF. Written as DNA, the CDR3 is TGTGCCAGTACCATTACTAGCTCTGGGGCCAACGTCCTGACTTTC.

This clonotype was observed many times. The rearrangement links TRBV5-5 to TRBJ1-1; TRBD1 matches 8 bases. The CDR3 contains 15 residues. Germline V gene data show CDR1 as SGHKS and CDR2 as YYEKEE (reference sequence). V lost 0 bases and J lost 5; bases outside the gene matches: 6. CDR3 DNA: TGTGCCAGCAGCTTGGCTGGACAGGGCGGTACTGAAGCTTTCTTT. This gives the protein CASSLAGQGGTEAFF.

The rearrangement uses TRBV24-1 and TRBJ2-1, with 10 nucleotides matching TRBD2. J was trimmed by 4 bases and V by 4 bases; bases with no gene match: 6. This CDR3 spans 16 amino acids. CDR1 is KGHDR, CDR2 SFDVKD, per germline. CDR3 bases: TGTGCCACCAGTGACCCGGGACTAGCGCTATACAATGAGCAGTTCTTC. This codes for CATSDPGLALYNEQFF.

This clonotype was detected only a few times. The gene calls are TRBV25-1 and TRBJ2-1; 8 nucleotides agree with TRBD1. Per the germline V gene, CDR1 is MGHDK and CDR2 is SYGVNS. The J segment lost 0 bases and the V segment lost 1 base, leaving 5 bases of the junction unmatched. This CDR3 has 17 residues. This CDR3 reads CASSEFGTGSSYNEQFF. CDR3 DNA: TGTGCCAGCAGTGAATTCGGGACAGGAAGCTCCTACAATGAGCAGTTCTTC.

V gene TRBV6-1 combines with J gene TRBJ1-2; TRBD1 might be the D (5 bases). Germline values: CDR1 MNHNS, CDR2 SASEGT. This CDR3 is built from 13 residues. Deletions cut 3 bases from V and 4 bases from J, with 9 bases between. CDR3 residues: CASSDSGFYGYTF. Written as DNA, the CDR3 is TGTGCCAGCAGTGATTCAGGGTTCTATGGCTACACCTTC.

Notes on this clonotype: The junction departs from the called germline gene at one end, perhaps through a read error. J is TRBJ1-6 and V is TRBV7-2; D may be TRBD1 (5 bases). This CDR3 is built from 14 residues. In germline, CDR1 is SGHTA, CDR2 FQGNSA. The CDR3 loop reads CASSPGPGNSPLHF. Here the CDR3 DNA reads TGTGCCAGCAGCCCGGGACCGGGGAATTCACCTCTCCACTTT.

This clonotype was seen many times. V usage is TRBV6-1 and J usage is TRBJ1-3; 9 nucleotides line up with TRBD1. Germline-derived CDR1 and CDR2 are MNHNS and SASEGT. V dropped 6 bases and J dropped 3; count of bases not matched to a gene: 15. The CDR3 runs 18 residues. CDR3 coding DNA: TGTGCCAGCAGACAAACTGGGACAGGGATTTGGGGTGGAAACACCATATATTTT. This encodes CASRQTGTGIWGGNTIYF.

The table lists this clonotype with many counts. The rearrangement uses TRBV5-4 and TRBJ1-5, with 7 bases fitting TRBD1. The CDR3 runs to 17 residues. Germline V gene sequence: CDR1 SGHNT, CDR2 YYREEE (reference sequence). J was trimmed by 6 bases and V by 1 base; bases with no gene match: 13. The CDR3 reads CASSLSSDRAVGQPQHF. CDR3 bases: TGTGCCAGCAGCTTGAGTTCTGACAGGGCGGTTGGTCAGCCCCAGCATTTT.

Concerning this clonotype itself: This sequence may be a read error, since a much larger clone differs from it by one base. J is TRBJ1-1 and V is TRBV5-1; D call uncertain. CDR1 SGHRS and CDR2 YFSETQ come from the germline V gene. This CDR3 is 13 amino acids long. Between the trimmed V and J ends, which lost 4 bases and 1 base, there was a span of 8 bases. CDR3: CASSPYGNTEAFF. The CDR3 DNA reads as TGCGCCAGCAGCCCATACGGGAACACTGAAGCTTTCTTT.

As to this clonotype: A clone one base away is much larger, so this may be a read error. J is TRBJ2-7 and V is TRBV14; D might be TRBD1 (5 bases). In germline, CDR1 is SGHDN, CDR2 FVKESK. This CDR3 is built from 13 residues. Trimming left V 5 bases short and J 6 bases short, with 14 bases between. The CDR3 loop reads CASSSRQGSEQYF. CDR3 sequence (DNA): TGTGCCAGCAGCTCACGTCAGGGTTCCGAGCAGTACTTC.

V and J are TRBV6-1 and TRBJ2-1, with D perhaps being TRBD1 or TRBD2 (5 bases each). Looked up from germline, CDR1 is MNHNS and CDR2 is SASEGT. The length of the CDR3 is 15 residues. Trimming stripped 9 bases from V and 8 bases from J, with 23 bases between. In nucleotides, the CDR3 is TGTGCCAGTCGGACCGGGACCTGGAGTGTCGATGAGCAGTTCTTC. Translating gives CASRTGTWSVDEQFF.

Comment on this clonotype: This may be a read error: a much more frequent sequence differs by one nucleotide. V gene TRBV7-7 combines with J gene TRBJ2-2; TRBD2 is a possible D gene (6 bases). Germline CDR1 reads SSHAT; CDR2 reads FNYEAQ (reference sequence). The CDR3 has 17 amino acids. CDR3 residues: CASSSATRRIGTGELFF. The CDR3 nucleotides are TGTGCTAGCAGCTCTGCGACTAGAAGGATTGGCACCGGGGAGCTGTTTTTT.